This passage covers 22 T cell receptor beta chains from one sample sequenced in a study of identical twins. Via MiXCR, TCRdb re-called the 5' RACE reads, giving one row per CDR3 protein. Of hundreds of thousands of distinct CDR3 sequences listed, around 24% are singletons. The sample was also reused in another study, on T cells expressing NK-cell markers.

The material sequenced was CD4+ T cells sorted from blood. Receptor source: a woman between 18 and 30 years old in good health.

This clonotype occurred a few times. This chain uses TRBV7-2 with TRBJ2-6, with a possible D match to TRBD2 (5 bases). The V and J ends lost 1 base and 2 bases respectively, with 9 bases between them. Germline V gene data show CDR1 as SGHTA and CDR2 as FQGNSA. The CDR3 is 16 residues long. CDR3 DNA: TGTGCCAGCAGCTTAGGGTGGAGGACTGGGGCCAACGTCCTGACTTTC. This sequence encodes CASSLGWRTGANVLTF.

V is TRBV6-1 and J is TRBJ2-2, with TRBD2 matching over 9 bases. The junction had 11 bases not matched to a gene; V was cut back by 11 bases and J by 10 bases. CDR1 is MNHNS, CDR2 SASEGT, per germline. This CDR3 contains 13 residues. The DNA for the CDR3 is TGTGCCGCACGATTTAGCGGGAGCGAGGAGCTGTTTTTT. It is translated as CAARFSGSEELFF.

The chain recombines TRBV9 with TRBJ2-7; D gene ambiguous. V shed 4 bases and J shed 3 bases, with 14 bases lying between them. Germline-derived CDR1 and CDR2 are SGDLS and YYNGEE. There are 14 residues in the CDR3. The DNA of the CDR3 is TGTGCCAGCAGCCCTAGTAGCAGAATCTACGAGCAGTACTTC. Translating gives CASSPSSRIYEQYF.

This chain connects TRBV6-1 to TRBJ2-3, with D perhaps given as TRBD1 or TRBD2 (6 bases each). The CDR3 length is 15 residues. Germline CDR1 and CDR2: MNHNS and SASEGT. With 2 bases removed from V and 5 bases from J, the gap between germline ends came to 14 bases. The CDR3 DNA reads as TGTGCCAGCAGTGAATGGGGGCGGGATGGAGATACGCAGTATTTT. Protein: CASSEWGRDGDTQYF.

This clonotype came up a few times. The chain uses TRBV20-1 and TRBJ2-3, with a tentative D call TRBD2 (5 bases). Germline loops: CDR1 DFQATT, CDR2 SNEGSKA (reference sequence). CDR3 size: 17 residues. V was trimmed by 2 bases and J by 4 bases, leaving 22 bases between them. In nucleotides, the CDR3 is TGCAGTGCTAGAACCCCTGCCGGACCTCAGAGGGCAGATACGCAGTATTTT. It specifies CSARTPAGPQRADTQYF.

This clonotype was seen at least ten times. The chain has TRBV27 and TRBJ2-2; D ambiguous. Trimming took 4 bases from V and 6 from J, leaving 3 bases between them. The germline gives CDR1 MNHEY, CDR2 SMNVEV (reference sequence). This CDR3 has 11 residues. The CDR3 coding sequence is TGTGCCAGCAGTTGGGCCGGGGAGCTGTTTTTT. Translated: CASSWAGELFF.

The chain employs TRBV9 and TRBJ2-1; maybe TRBD2 (5 bases). The V gene lost 4 bases and the J gene lost 5 bases, with 13 bases spanning the gap. Per germline, CDR1 SGDLS and CDR2 YYNGEE. The CDR3 runs 14 residues. The CDR3 here is CASSLQTGNNEQFF. The CDR3 bases are TGTGCCAGCAGCCTCCAGACCGGGAACAATGAGCAGTTCTTC.

V is TRBV11-3 and J is TRBJ1-6; D remains ambiguous. Trimming cost V 4 bases and J 0 bases, with 10 bases left between them. Germline V gene lookup returns CDR1 SGHNT and CDR2 YENEEA. CDR3 length: 16 amino acids. The CDR3 here is CASSYAGSSYNSPLHF. The CDR3 DNA follows: TGTGCCAGCAGCTACGCGGGGAGCTCCTATAATTCACCCCTCCACTTT. The full variable domain, its missing parts supplied by reference TRBV11-3 and TRBJ1-6, is EAGVVQSPRYKIIEKKQPVAFWCNPISGHNTLYWYLQNLGQGPELLIRYENEEAVDDSQLPKDRFSAERLKGVDSTLKIQPAELGDSAVYLCASSYAGSSYNSPLHFGNGTRLTVT.

V is TRBV3-1 and J is TRBJ1-5, with unresolved D. The CDR3 consists of 14 residues. The germline V and J ends were trimmed by 3 bases and 2 bases, with 8 bases remaining between them. The germline V gene has CDR1 LGHDT and CDR2 YNNKEL (reference sequence). As DNA, the CDR3 is TGTGCCAGCAGCCAGGGTGGGGGCAATCAGCCCCAGCATTTT. It codes for CASSQGGGNQPQHF.

The chain combines TRBV4-1 with TRBJ2-2; the match to TRBD1 covers 7 bases. From germline, CDR1 is MGHRA and CDR2 YSYEKL. The CDR3 totals 15 residues. Unmatched junction bases numbered 9, after V lost 6 bases and J lost 5 bases. As DNA, the CDR3 is TGCGCCAGCAGTAAGAGGGGGCTGGAGACCGGGGAGCTGTTTTTT. Translation: CASSKRGLETGELFF.

This clonotype was observed a few times. The chain joins TRBV7-8 to TRBJ2-5; no definite D call. V gave up 4 bases and J gave up 5 bases, with 8 bases separating them. CDR3 length equals 12 residues. The germline CDR1 and CDR2 sequences are SGHVS and FQNEAQ. DNA of the CDR3: TGTGCCAGCAGCTCCCATCGGGAGACCCAGTACTTC. This codes for CASSSHRETQYF.

The chain recombines TRBV9 with TRBJ2-7, with 8 nucleotides matching TRBD2. V lost 4 bases, J lost 2 bases, and 5 bases stayed unmatched. The CDR3 extends over 14 amino acids. Per the germline V gene, CDR1 is SGDLS and CDR2 is YYNGEE. This chain's CDR3 is CASSLSGATYEQYF. The CDR3, as DNA: TGTGCCAGCAGCCTTAGCGGGGCTACCTACGAGCAGTACTTC.

This clonotype was seen ten or more times. The V and J genes are TRBV7-3 and TRBJ2-3, with a tentative D call TRBD2 (6 bases). The CDR3 has 21 amino acids. The germline CDR1 and CDR2 sequences are SGHTA and FQGTGA. Trimming pared 1 base from V and 0 bases from J, leaving 26 bases between. This CDR3 is CASSLKAASGSGGFSTDTQYF. CDR3 nucleotides: TGTGCCAGCAGCTTAAAGGCGGCATCCGGGAGTGGCGGGTTCAGCACAGATACGCAGTATTTT.

This clonotype was seen more than once but under ten times. The chain carries TRBV3-1 and TRBJ1-1; D may be TRBD1 (5 bases). Germline values: CDR1 LGHDT, CDR2 YNNKEL (reference sequence). Trimming removed 4 bases at V and 0 bases at J, with 9 bases between. The CDR3 has 14 residues. The CDR3 sequence is CASSPRVMNTEAFF. The CDR3 coding sequence is TGTGCCAGCAGCCCCAGGGTCATGAACACTGAAGCTTTCTTT. The variable domain in full, with the rest retrieved from reference TRBV3-1 and TRBJ1-1, is DTAVSQTPKYLVTQMGNDKSIKCEQNLGHDTMYWYKQDSKKFLKIMFSYNNKELIINETVPNRFSPKSPDKAHLNLHINSLELGDSAVYFCASSPRVMNTEAFFGQGTRLTVV.

This clonotype was observed a few times. The chain carries TRBV7-9 and TRBJ1-1; D possibly corresponds to TRBD1 (5 bases). The ends were cut back, 3 bases at V and 5 bases at J, with 13 bases in the middle. In germline, CDR1 is SEHNR, CDR2 FQNEAQ (reference sequence). The CDR3 runs to 14 residues. Here the CDR3 reads CASSFIQGGTEAFF. The CDR3 region has the DNA TGTGCCAGCAGCTTTATTCAGGGAGGTACTGAAGCTTTCTTT.

This clonotype was seen a handful of times. This chain connects TRBV4-2 to TRBJ1-2; D gene uncertain. The germline V and J ends were trimmed by 1 base and 0 bases, with 9 bases remaining between them. The length of the CDR3 is 15 residues. CDR1 LGHNA and CDR2 YNFKEQ come from the germline V gene. The CDR3 DNA follows: TGTGCCAGCAGCCAAGTTCATCCTTCTAACTATGGCTACACCTTC. This codes for CASSQVHPSNYGYTF.

This clonotype showed up just a few times. V is TRBV7-6 and J is TRBJ1-4; D perhaps matches TRBD1 (6 bases). CDR3 length: 14 amino acids. Trimming stripped 6 bases from V and 2 bases from J, with 10 bases between. The germline CDR1 and CDR2 sequences are SGHVS and FNYEAQ. The CDR3 loop is CASSSGVTNEKLFF. Written as DNA, the CDR3 is TGTGCCAGCAGTTCAGGGGTTACTAATGAAAAACTGTTTTTT.

This clonotype was detected only a few times. The chain joins TRBV24-1 to TRBJ2-2; D is ambiguous. The CDR3 is 12 amino acids. Trimming pared 2 bases from V and 6 bases from J, leaving 3 bases between. Germline V CDR1 and CDR2: KGHDR, SFDVKD. For the CDR3, the DNA is TGTGCCACCAGTGATTCCCCCGGGGAGCTGTTTTTT. Translated: CATSDSPGELFF.

This clonotype appeared a few times. The chain carries TRBV28 and TRBJ2-1, with 12 bases lining up with TRBD2. The CDR3 loop spans 15 amino acids. Germline trimming cut 6 bases from V and 2 bases from J; bases unmatched to any gene: 2. CDR1 is MDHEN, CDR2 SYDVKM, per germline. Written as DNA, the CDR3 is TGTGCCAGCAGATCTAGCGGGAGGGCCTACAATGAGCAGTTCTTC. It encodes CASRSSGRAYNEQFF.

The genes are TRBV20-1 and TRBJ2-5; 8 bases agree with TRBD1. CDR1 DFQATT and CDR2 SNEGSKA come from the germline V gene (reference sequence). The CDR3 is 13 amino acids. Unmatched junction bases numbered 6, after V lost 5 bases and J lost 4 bases. This CDR3 is CSAGPTGGETQYF. The CDR3 region has the DNA TGCAGTGCTGGTCCTACAGGGGGAGAGACCCAGTACTTC.

This clonotype was observed a few times. The V and J genes are TRBV12-3 or TRBV12-4 and TRBJ2-7; D is uncertain. V lost 2 bases and J 3 bases, leaving 11 bases between the germline ends. The CDR3 covers 14 residues. CDR3 DNA: TGTGCCAGCAGTTTACGAGACAACAGCTACGAGCAGTACTTC. It yields the protein CASSLRDNSYEQYF.

This rearrangement joins TRBV3-1 to TRBJ2-7; D remains unclear. This CDR3 has 11 residues. The V and J ends lost 2 bases and 6 bases respectively, with 5 bases between them. CDR1 is LGHDT and CDR2 is YNNKEL in the germline V gene (reference sequence). CDR3 nucleotide sequence: TGTGCCAGCAGCCAATCCGGCGAGCAGTACTTC. Translated: CASSQSGEQYF.